This is a list of T cell receptor beta chains from one sample in a study of cytomegalovirus exposure and HLA in healthy donors. Sequencing was performed with immunoSEQ multiplex PCR; in TCRdb, only in-frame clones are kept and a portion is missing. This repertoire shows more than 85,000 clones, roughly 90% found once; its top ten account for over 1.5%. The source material was PBMCs. The receptors originated from a woman younger than 35 in good health and CMV-seronegative. The CDR3 runs from the conserved cysteine through the conserved F or W. The order of the fields is V gene, CDR3 length, clone size, J gene, CDR3 protein. Size is stated for part of the rows, as once, few or many counts, or as a class when the clone is expanded.

v_gene: TRBV18
len: 14
abundance: .
j_gene: TRBJ1-4
CDR3aa: CASSPTAFNEKLFF

v_gene: TRBV9
len: 18
abundance: .
j_gene: TRBJ2-1
CDR3aa: CASSVESRLGGRSNEQFF

v_gene: TRBV7-3
len: 15
abundance: .
j_gene: TRBJ2-3
CDR3aa: CASSSLPTRFVKQYF

v_gene: TRBV6-1
len: 10
abundance: .
j_gene: TRBJ1-1
CDR3aa: CASSEQGAFF

v_gene: TRBV11-2
len: 14
abundance: once
j_gene: TRBJ2-5
CDR3aa: CASSSRTVEETQYF

v_gene: TRBV10-3
len: 12
abundance: .
j_gene: TRBJ2-7
CDR3aa: CATATTSYEQYF

v_gene: TRBV21-1
len: 13
abundance: .
j_gene: TRBJ1-4
CDR3aa: CASSKDNNEKLFF

v_gene: TRBV4-1
len: 14
abundance: .
j_gene: TRBJ1-3
CDR3aa: CASSQAGSGNTIYF

v_gene: TRBV9
len: 13
abundance: .
j_gene: TRBJ1-2
CDR3aa: CASSVGDNYGYTF

v_gene: TRBV6-1
len: 15
abundance: once
j_gene: TRBJ2-7
CDR3aa: CASSERGRGTGEQYF

v_gene: TRBV28
len: 15
abundance: .
j_gene: TRBJ2-7
CDR3aa: CASSSPGQGAYEQYF

v_gene: TRBV6-1
len: 13
abundance: .
j_gene: TRBJ2-7
CDR3aa: CASLDRPRYEQYF

v_gene: TRBV10-3
len: 18
abundance: .
j_gene: TRBJ2-1
CDR3aa: CAISESSRTSGSYNEQFF

v_gene: TRBV5-1
len: 14
abundance: .
j_gene: TRBJ1-1
CDR3aa: CASSLGAPNTEAFF

v_gene: TRBV19
len: 16
abundance: .
j_gene: TRBJ2-1
CDR3aa: CASSPRTGGGYNEQFF

v_gene: TRBV4-3
len: 18
abundance: once
j_gene: TRBJ2-1
CDR3aa: CASSQDAPPHIRGNEQFF

v_gene: TRBV10-3
len: 13
abundance: few
j_gene: TRBJ2-7
CDR3aa: CAISDLGRGEQYF

v_gene: TRBV7-9
len: 13
abundance: .
j_gene: TRBJ1-2
CDR3aa: CASSFSGAGGYTF

v_gene: TRBV28
len: 14
abundance: .
j_gene: TRBJ1-2
CDR3aa: CASSSGGSYYGYTF

v_gene: TRBV9
len: 15
abundance: .
j_gene: TRBJ1-2
CDR3aa: CASSPPQGKYYGYTF

v_gene: TRBV7-2
len: 18
abundance: .
j_gene: TRBJ1-2
CDR3aa: CASSSSPGQGIANYGYTF

v_gene: TRBV28
len: 14
abundance: .
j_gene: TRBJ2-7
CDR3aa: CASSYQGRPYEQYF

v_gene: TRBV4-1
len: 15
abundance: .
j_gene: TRBJ2-5
CDR3aa: CASSQSSGREETQYF

v_gene: TRBV28
len: 16
abundance: .
j_gene: TRBJ2-3
CDR3aa: CASNPRGAAGTDTQYF

v_gene: TRBV6-6
len: 13
abundance: .
j_gene: TRBJ2-7
CDR3aa: CASSLAGAYEQYF

v_gene: TRBV11-3
len: 17
abundance: few
j_gene: TRBJ2-1
CDR3aa: CASSLDLSGTGINEQFF

v_gene: TRBV5-4
len: 14
abundance: .
j_gene: TRBJ2-3
CDR3aa: CASSLTSFSDTQYF

v_gene: TRBV30
len: 13
abundance: .
j_gene: TRBJ1-1
CDR3aa: CACDQGAQTEAFF

v_gene: TRBV5-6
len: 15
abundance: .
j_gene: TRBJ2-1
CDR3aa: CASSLRREFINEQFF

v_gene: TRBV7-9
len: 13
abundance: few
j_gene: TRBJ1-2
CDR3aa: CASSVRDRDGYTF

v_gene: TRBV7-9
len: 14
abundance: .
j_gene: TRBJ2-7
CDR3aa: CASSSDRGRFEQYF

v_gene: TRBV5-5
len: 16
abundance: .
j_gene: TRBJ2-3
CDR3aa: CASSLPTGVSTDTQYF

v_gene: TRBV7-3
len: 15
abundance: .
j_gene: TRBJ2-1
CDR3aa: CASSPVDSSYNEQFF

v_gene: TRBV9
len: 17
abundance: .
j_gene: TRBJ2-2
CDR3aa: CASSVGTGGLKTGELFF

v_gene: TRBV5-1
len: 14
abundance: .
j_gene: TRBJ1-4
CDR3aa: CASSDGTGDEKLFF

v_gene: TRBV28
len: 14
abundance: few
j_gene: TRBJ1-2
CDR3aa: CASSLGQGSYGYTF

v_gene: TRBV28
len: 17
abundance: .
j_gene: TRBJ2-2
CDR3aa: CASSLRGAGIETGELFF

v_gene: TRBV5-4
len: 15
abundance: .
j_gene: TRBJ2-3
CDR3aa: CASTRTGVRGDTQYF

v_gene: TRBV7-2
len: 13
abundance: once
j_gene: TRBJ2-4
CDR3aa: CASSLFGKNIQYF

v_gene: TRBV6-5
len: 16
abundance: .
j_gene: TRBJ2-5
CDR3aa: CASSFVAGTGFETQYF

v_gene: TRBV29-1
len: 14
abundance: .
j_gene: TRBJ2-1
CDR3aa: CSVVTGIIMNEQFF

v_gene: TRBV4-2
len: 17
abundance: .
j_gene: TRBJ2-7
CDR3aa: CASSQRSGTGGPYEQYF

v_gene: TRBV4-1
len: 19
abundance: .
j_gene: TRBJ2-3
CDR3aa: CASSQPQGTSGRRPDTQYF

v_gene: TRBV19
len: 18
abundance: .
j_gene: TRBJ2-7
CDR3aa: CASSPRGTSGRAGYEQYF

v_gene: TRBV5-1
len: 15
abundance: .
j_gene: TRBJ1-4
CDR3aa: CASSLEVRENEKLFF

v_gene: TRBV28
len: 17
abundance: .
j_gene: TRBJ1-2
CDR3aa: CASSFRQGVSANYGYTF

v_gene: TRBV6-5
len: 15
abundance: .
j_gene: TRBJ1-6
CDR3aa: CASSYSIGGRSPLHF

v_gene: TRBV2
len: 16
abundance: .
j_gene: TRBJ2-5
CDR3aa: CASRRRTGGGQETQYF